These 10 T cell receptor beta chains came from one sample sequenced in a study of response to subunit inactivated influenza vaccine. In TCRdb, the RT-PCR reads were re-called with MiXCR into one record per CDR3 protein. The table records fewer than 200,000 distinct CDR3 sequences, about a tenth of them present only once. The material was non-naive T cells sorted from PBMCs, obtained on the day of vaccination. These receptors came from a man aged 45-60 years who received an inactivated influenza vaccine.

The chain combines TRBV3-1 with TRBJ2-1; no clear D gene. Germline CDR1 is LGHDT and CDR2 is YNNKEL (reference sequence). The ends were cut back, 1 base at V and 7 bases at J, with 11 bases in the middle. This CDR3 is 14 amino acids long. The CDR3 loop is CASSQVGSFNEQFF. DNA of the CDR3: TGTGCCAGCAGCCAAGTGGGTAGCTTTAATGAGCAGTTCTTC.

This chain joins TRBV5-1 and TRBJ2-3; D tentatively fits TRBD1 or TRBD2 (5 bases each). Per the germline V gene, CDR1 is SGHRS and CDR2 is YFSETQ. Trimming removed 4 bases from V and 2 bases from J, with 17 bases in between. The CDR3 has 16 amino acids. The CDR3 loop is CASSKGTAAHTDTQYF. CDR3 DNA: TGCGCCAGCAGCAAGGGGACGGCGGCACACACAGATACGCAGTATTTT.

Points on this clonotype: A much larger clone differs by one base, so this may be a read error. V usage is TRBV6-5 and J usage is TRBJ2-1; 12 positions match TRBD2. The CDR3 is made up of 15 amino acids. CDR1 MNHEY and CDR2 SVGAGI come from the germline V gene. V was pared by 3 bases and J by 6 bases, with 3 bases of the junction left unmatched. The CDR3 DNA reads TGTGCCAGCAGTTATGAGGGACTAGCGGGCAATGAGCAGTTCTTC. It encodes CASSYEGLAGNEQFF.

The table lists this clonotype with many counts. The J gene is TRBJ1-5, the V gene TRBV7-9; TRBD1 is a possible D gene (5 bases). Trimming removed 3 bases from V and 7 bases from J, with 10 bases in between. Germline CDR1 SEHNR, CDR2 FQNEAQ (reference sequence). The CDR3 sequence is 13 residues long. The CDR3 DNA is TGTGCCAGCAGCTTCGGATGGGGCCAGCCCCAGCATTTT. Protein sequence: CASSFGWGQPQHF.

This chain connects TRBV4-3 to TRBJ2-7; tentatively, D is TRBD2 (6 bases). The CDR3 consists of 15 residues. Germline CDR1 and CDR2: LGHNA and YSLEER. Trimming shortened V by 0 bases and J by 4 bases, and 13 bases separated the two germline ends. CDR3 protein: CASSQDLGGRYEQYF. CDR3 in DNA: TGCGCCAGCAGCCAAGATCTGGGGGGAAGGTACGAGCAGTACTTC.

This clonotype was seen a handful of times. The genes are TRBV12-3 or TRBV12-4 and TRBJ1-5, with D possibly being TRBD1 (5 bases). Trimming stripped 3 bases from V and 0 bases from J, with 12 bases between. The length of the CDR3 is 16 residues. CDR3 sequence (DNA): TGTGCCAGCAGTTTTGAAGGGGCATTTAGCAATCAGCCCCAGCATTTT. Amino acids: CASSFEGAFSNQPQHF.

This clonotype was recorded at least ten times. The CDR3 bases are TGTGCCACCAGCAGAGATCGCAGGGGGAACACCGGGGAGCTGTTTTTT. Encoded protein: CATSRDRRGNTGELFF. V and J are TRBV15 and TRBJ2-2; maybe TRBD1 (6 bases). CDR3 length equals 16 residues. Germline assignment: CDR1 LNHNV and CDR2 YYDKDF (reference sequence). Trimming removed 0 bases from V and 1 base from J, with 9 bases in between.

The chain couples TRBV12-3 or TRBV12-4 to TRBJ2-7; the match to TRBD1 covers 7 bases. The CDR3 is made up of 15 amino acids. Trimming took 6 bases from V and 3 from J; bases not matched to a gene: 11. The CDR3 loop reads CASRLGDSYYYEQYF. CDR3 DNA: TGTGCCAGCAGACTAGGGGACAGCTATTACTACGAGCAGTACTTC.

This clonotype was detected a few times. The chain links TRBV14 to TRBJ2-7; 9 positions agree with TRBD2. V gave up 2 bases and J gave up 3 bases; unmatched junction bases: 23. The CDR3 extends over 21 amino acids. The germline V gene has CDR1 SGHDN and CDR2 FVKESK. Written as DNA, the CDR3 is TGTGCCAGCAGCCAACTGGGACCGAGCGGGGGGCGTGTGGCAGCGAACTACGAGCAGTACTTC. Translated, it gives CASSQLGPSGGRVAANYEQYF.

This clonotype was observed at least ten times. The V gene is TRBV7-2, the J gene TRBJ2-5; 11 nucleotides line up with TRBD1. This CDR3 comprises 17 residues. Germline assignment: CDR1 SGHTA and CDR2 FQGNSA. The junction had 12 bases not matched to a gene; V was cut back by 5 bases and J by 4 bases. CDR3 protein: CASSPIGQGAYRETQYF. Written as DNA, the CDR3 is TGTGCCAGCAGCCCGATCGGACAGGGGGCTTATCGAGAGACCCAGTACTTC. Filled out from reference TRBV7-2 and TRBJ2-5, the complete variable domain reads GAGVSQSPSNKVTEKGKDVELRCDPISGHTALYWYRQSLGQGLEFLIYFQGNSAPDKSGLPSDRFSAERTGGSVSTLTIQRTQQEDSAVYLCASSPIGQGAYRETQYFGPGTRLLVL.